The clone carrying this T cell receptor (beta chain) appeared many times. Its antigen is not identified. There are 12 residues in the CDR3. V lost 4 bases to trimming and J lost 2 bases, with 9 bases between them. CDR1 is SQVTM, CDR2 ANQGSEA, per germline. TCRdb re-called the PCR reads through MiXCR, storing one row per CDR3 protein. The profile covers tens of thousands of distinct CDR3 sequences, with around 18% appearing a single time and roughly 1.5% taken by the ten largest. The entry originates in a study of molecular identifiers for immune sequencing clone quantification. Study summary: Five portions were made in replicates from RNA of roughly 20,000 or 100,000 naive CD8 cells, and four underwent sequencing. Whole-study results and caveats: In naive cells, clones above 20 RNA copies held under 1% of molecules, whereas in effector cells they held over 99%.

The authors gated naive CD8 T cells as CD8+CD4-CCR7+CD45RA+ for sorting. The clonotype comes from a human donor in good health. Some libraries in this study had Jurkat cell RNA spiked in. Sequences were obtained from naive CD8+ T cells from blood, with Jurkat cell RNA spiked in. The sample's subset: FACS-sorted CD8+CD4-CCR7+CD45RA+ naive T cells. This chain connects TRBV29-1 to TRBJ2-7; D perhaps matches TRBD1 (5 bases). The CDR3 nucleotides are TGCAGCGTTGTAGACAGCACCTACGAGCAGTACTTC. Translated: CSVVDSTYEQYF.